The 15 T cell receptor beta chains listed next were all sequenced from one sample in a study of identical twins (dated by TCRdb to the mid-2010s). Receptor amplification or capture employed 5' RACE. TCRdb names Illumina HiSeq 2000 as the instrument used. Using fastp at Q25 and MiXCR, TCRdb reprocessed the public reads and kept productive beta chains. For every CDR3 protein sequence, its rows merge into one entry that carries the most common genes and DNA. This sample is represented by 400,000 to 550,000 distinct CDR3 sequences; more than 13% of them were singletons. Of the sample, about 0.94% is held by the ten largest clones. These data were likewise used in another study, on yellow fever vaccine responses in identical twins.

Source material: CD4+ T cells sorted from blood. The receptors stem from a woman under 30 in good health.

The chain employs TRBV4-1 and TRBJ2-1, with D possibly being TRBD2 (6 bases). Germline CDR1 reads MGHRA; CDR2 reads YSYEKL. The CDR3 contains 15 residues. V was shortened by 3 bases and J by 3 bases, with 12 bases between the two germline ends. The CDR3 region is CASSQKGGDYNEQFF. Here the CDR3 DNA reads TGCGCCAGCAGCCAGAAGGGAGGTGACTACAATGAGCAGTTCTTC.

This chain's CDR3 is CSARSERGDQETQYF. Here the CDR3 DNA reads TGCAGTGCTAGATCCGAGCGGGGGGACCAAGAGACCCAGTACTTC. This chain uses TRBV20-1 with TRBJ2-5; 9 nucleotides agree with TRBD2. Germline lookup yields CDR1 DFQATT and CDR2 SNEGSKA (reference sequence). There are 15 residues in the CDR3. Trimming removed 2 bases from V and 0 bases from J; junction bases left unmatched: 4.

This clonotype was observed at least ten times. The CDR3 region is CSAIASGRIYEQYF. CDR3 coding DNA: TGCAGCGCTATTGCTAGCGGGAGGATCTACGAGCAGTACTTC. V is TRBV29-1 and J is TRBJ2-7; 11 bases align to TRBD2. The CDR3 has 14 amino acids. Germline V gene lookup returns CDR1 SQVTM and CDR2 ANQGSEA. The V and J ends lost 7 bases and 3 bases, in that order; junction bases with no gene match: 8.

This clonotype was counted only a few times. V usage is TRBV2 and J usage is TRBJ2-4; 7 nucleotides align to TRBD2. Germline loops: CDR1 SNHLY, CDR2 FYNNEI. This CDR3 spans 17 amino acids. The V gene end was trimmed by 2 bases and the J gene end by 4 bases; junction bases not matched to a gene: 11. This chain's CDR3 is CASSELPASGEKNIQYF. The CDR3 DNA reads as TGTGCCAGCAGTGAACTGCCGGCTAGCGGAGAGAAAAACATTCAGTACTTC.

This chain links TRBV10-2 with TRBJ2-1; D remains ambiguous. Trimming left V 6 bases short and J 7 bases short, with 10 bases between. Germline loops: CDR1 WSHSY, CDR2 SAAADI. This CDR3 has 12 amino acids. The DNA of the CDR3 is TGCGCCAGCAGCCCCAGTAAGAATGAGCAGTTCTTC. Its translation is CASSPSKNEQFF.

The genes are TRBV28 and TRBJ2-5, with TRBD1 identical over 7 bases. J gave up 0 bases and V 7 bases, and 5 bases lay outside the gene matches. The CDR3 loop spans 14 amino acids. The germline V gene encodes CDR1 MDHEN and CDR2 SYDVKM. This CDR3 is CASTRQGYQETQYF. CDR3 nucleotide sequence: TGTGCCAGCACTCGACAGGGTTACCAAGAGACCCAGTACTTC.

This clonotype came up many times. J is TRBJ2-7 and V is TRBV9; perhaps TRBD2 as D (6 bases). The CDR3 has 14 residues. CDR1 is SGDLS, CDR2 YYNGEE, per germline. V gave up 1 base and J gave up 2 bases, with 10 bases separating them. CDR3 sequence reads: CASSVKAGTYEQYF. In DNA, the CDR3 is TGTGCCAGCAGCGTAAAGGCGGGAACCTACGAGCAGTACTTC.

This clonotype was seen at least ten times. This chain's CDR3 is CASSYVGGRDNSPLHF. Here the CDR3 DNA reads TGTGCCAGCAGTTACGTAGGGGGCCGGGATAATTCACCCCTCCACTTT. The chain links TRBV6-5 to TRBJ1-6; 7 nucleotides line up with TRBD1. With 2 bases clipped from V and 5 bases from J, the junction kept 6 bases outside the gene matches. Germline V gives CDR1 MNHEY, CDR2 SVGAGI. The CDR3 loop spans 16 amino acids.

This clonotype has ten or more counts. J is TRBJ2-2 and V is TRBV12-3 or TRBV12-4; D is uncertain. The CDR3 totals 14 residues. V lost 7 bases to trimming and J lost 5 bases, with 14 bases between them. CDR3 DNA sequence: TGTGCCAGCACCCCACAAGACTTAACCGGGGAGCTGTTTTTT. Translated, it gives CASTPQDLTGELFF.

The chain combines TRBV19 with TRBJ2-3; D might be TRBD2 (7 bases). The length of the CDR3 is 14 residues. Germline loops: CDR1 LNHDA, CDR2 SQIVND (reference sequence). V was cut by 8 bases and J by 0 bases, with 12 bases left in between. CDR3 amino acids: CASWGGRSTDTQYF. CDR3 nucleotides: TGTGCCAGTTGGGGGGGCCGTAGCACAGATACGCAGTATTTT.

The chain uses TRBV14 and TRBJ1-3; the D is unclear. The ends were cut back, 2 bases at V and 1 base at J, with 6 bases in the middle. Germline-derived CDR1 and CDR2 are SGHDN and FVKESK. This CDR3 is built from 14 residues. The CDR3 nucleotides are TGTGCCAGCAGCCAATCAATATCTGGAAACACCATATATTTT. It encodes CASSQSISGNTIYF.

In this sample, this clonotype turned up once. V gene TRBV29-1 combines with J gene TRBJ2-3, with D perhaps TRBD2 (5 bases). V shed 0 bases and J shed 6 bases, with 10 bases lying between them. This CDR3 is built from 13 residues. The V gene's germline CDR1 is SQVTM and CDR2 ANQGSEA. As DNA, the CDR3 is TGCAGCGTTGAAGATCGGACTTATGATACGCAGTATTTT. Translated: CSVEDRTYDTQYF.

This clonotype came up many times. This sequence joins TRBV7-2 and TRBJ2-7; 7 positions match TRBD1. CDR3 length equals 13 residues. With V trimmed by 1 base and J by 4 bases, 1 base remained unmatched. CDR1 is SGHTA and CDR2 is FQGNSA in the germline V gene. The CDR3 nucleotides read TGTGCCAGCAGCTTAGAACAGGGGTACGAGCAGTACTTC. Translation: CASSLEQGYEQYF.

This clonotype was detected only a few times. The rearrangement links TRBV4-3 to TRBJ2-1; tentatively, D is TRBD2 (7 bases). V dropped 0 bases and J dropped 7 bases, with 13 bases sitting between them. Germline assignment: CDR1 LGHNA and CDR2 YSLEER. This CDR3 region has 15 residues. The CDR3, as DNA: TGCGCCAGCAGCCAAGACGGGGAGGGGGGGAATGAGCAGTTCTTC. Protein: CASSQDGEGGNEQFF.

This clonotype was recorded a few times. This chain links TRBV9 with TRBJ2-1; 11 bases are a match to TRBD2. Germline CDR1 reads SGDLS; CDR2 reads YYNGEE. J lost 5 bases, V lost 3 bases, and 4 bases had no gene match. The CDR3 extends over 15 amino acids. CDR3 amino acids: CASSAGLAGHNEQFF. The CDR3 DNA reads TGTGCCAGCAGCGCCGGACTAGCGGGCCACAATGAGCAGTTCTTC.